Below, 30 T cell receptor beta chains from the same sample are listed, as sequenced in a study of Graves' ophthalmopathy and Graves' hyperthyroidism. Scientists amplified the TCR beta CDR3 regions from RNA transcripts. RT-PCR with HTBI primers came first, then second-round multiplex PCR. TCRdb used MiXCR to reprocess the multiplex PCR reads, holding one entry per CDR3 protein. The sample has a few hundred thousand distinct CDR3 sequences, roughly 14% seen once. What was sequenced was peripheral blood. The receptors shown here come from a woman aged 18-29 years with stable Graves' hyperthyroidism.

This clonotype was recorded many times. This chain links TRBV24-1 with TRBJ1-1, with no clear D. V dropped 9 bases and J dropped 10 bases, with 23 bases sitting between them. CDR3 length: 14 amino acids. Per the germline V gene, CDR1 is KGHDR and CDR2 is SFDVKD. The CDR3 region is CATLSGKVNMRAFF. The CDR3 DNA reads TGTGCCACCTTATCAGGTAAAGTCAACATGAGAGCTTTCTTT.

The chain employs TRBV6-1 and TRBJ2-7, with D unresolved. Germline assignment: CDR1 MNHNS and CDR2 SASEGT. The CDR3 loop spans 13 amino acids. V shed 1 base and J shed 7 bases, with 11 bases lying between them. CDR3 in amino acids: CASSEGPGKEQYF. CDR3 coding DNA: TGTGCCAGCAGTGAAGGCCCAGGAAAGGAGCAGTACTTC.

This clonotype was observed at least ten times. The chain links TRBV4-1 to TRBJ1-2, with D perhaps TRBD1 (6 bases). From germline, CDR1 is MGHRA and CDR2 YSYEKL. The CDR3 is made up of 15 amino acids. The V gene lost 3 bases and the J gene lost 6 bases, with 17 bases spanning the gap. CDR3 sequence reads: CASSQIQGFSNGYTF. CDR3 bases: TGCGCCAGCAGCCAGATACAGGGTTTCTCGAATGGCTACACCTTC.

This chain joins TRBV11-2 and TRBJ1-5; D is possibly TRBD1 (5 bases). V lost 0 bases, J lost 6 bases, and 15 bases lay in between. This CDR3 is 16 amino acids long. Per germline, CDR1 SGHAT and CDR2 FQNNGV. The CDR3 loop is CASSLEFTGVVQPQHF. DNA for the CDR3: TGTGCCAGCAGCTTAGAGTTCACGGGGGTAGTTCAGCCCCAGCATTTT.

This clonotype was counted ten times or more. V usage is TRBV20-1 and J usage is TRBJ2-7; no definite D call. Germline assignment: CDR1 DFQATT and CDR2 SNEGSKA (reference sequence). V shed 3 bases and J shed 5 bases, with 17 bases lying between them. CDR3 length equals 14 residues. CDR3 sequence: CSASATSDPDEQYF. The CDR3 DNA reads as TGCAGTGCTAGTGCCACCTCCGACCCGGACGAGCAGTACTTC.

There are many counts of this clonotype. The V call is TRBV25-1, the J call TRBJ2-5; a possible D gene is TRBD2 (5 bases). The germline V and J ends were trimmed by 3 bases and 3 bases, with 17 bases remaining between them. The germline V gene encodes CDR1 MGHDK and CDR2 SYGVNS. The CDR3 is 16 residues long. This CDR3 is CASSDTPGSGKETQYF. The CDR3 region has the DNA TGTGCCAGCAGTGATACACCGGGATCCGGGAAAGAGACCCAGTACTTC.

This clonotype occurred a few times. Sequence at one end of the junction differs from germline and may be a read error. The CDR3 region has the DNA TGTGCCAGCAGCGCCCCGCCGGAGACAGGGGACACTGAAGCCTTCTTT. It translates to CASSAPPETGDTEAFF. J is TRBJ1-1 and V is TRBV9; 8 positions agree with TRBD1. The CDR3 has 16 amino acids. CDR1 and CDR2 from the germline V gene are SGDLS and YYNGEE.

This clonotype was counted at least ten times. This sequence joins TRBV20-1 and TRBJ2-7; TRBD1 matches at 8 bases. Losses at the gene ends were 7 bases for V and 7 bases for J; bases not matched to a gene: 9. CDR1 and CDR2 from the germline V gene are DFQATT and SNEGSKA (reference sequence). CDR3 length: 12 residues. The CDR3 sequence: CSGQGARGEQYF. In DNA form, the CDR3 reads TGCAGTGGTCAGGGGGCCCGTGGAGAGCAGTACTTC.

This clonotype was found a few times. This chain uses TRBV18 with TRBJ1-2; D remains ambiguous. This CDR3 has 16 amino acids. The V end lost 6 bases, the J end lost 0 bases, and 17 bases lay between the germline ends. Germline lookup yields CDR1 KGHSH and CDR2 LQKENI. CDR3 in amino acids: CASSRYQQSTNYGYTF. The CDR3 DNA is TGTGCCAGCTCGCGATACCAGCAGAGTACTAACTATGGCTACACCTTC.

This clonotype appeared many times. The gene calls are TRBV19 and TRBJ1-2, with TRBD1 matching 10 bases. The CDR3 totals 18 residues. CDR1 and CDR2 from the germline V gene are LNHDA and SQIVND (reference sequence). With 6 bases clipped from V and 3 bases from J, the junction kept 16 bases outside the gene matches. DNA for the CDR3: TGTGCCAGTAGAATGCCAGGGACAGGGGACCTGCGGGACTATGGCTACACCTTC. Amino acid sequence: CASRMPGTGDLRDYGYTF.

This clonotype was observed at least ten times. The chain couples TRBV12-3 or TRBV12-4 to TRBJ2-7, with TRBD1 identical over 8 bases. Trimming took 9 bases from V and 2 from J; bases not matched to a gene: 6. CDR3 size: 13 residues. Here the CDR3 DNA reads TGTGCCAGTGGGGACAGGCCCACCTACGAGCAGTACTTC. Translating it yields CASGDRPTYEQYF.

CDR3 loop: CASSFWTSGGANVLTF. The CDR3 bases are TGTGCCAGCAGCTTCTGGACTAGCGGGGGGGCCAACGTCCTGACTTTC. The chain uses TRBV11-2 and TRBJ2-6; 11 bases align to TRBD2. Unmatched junction bases numbered 2, after V lost 3 bases and J lost 4 bases. This CDR3 region has 16 residues. The germline gives CDR1 SGHAT, CDR2 FQNNGV.

The chain carries TRBV19 and TRBJ1-2, with a weak D call TRBD1 (6 bases). Germline V gene sequence: CDR1 LNHDA, CDR2 SQIVND (reference sequence). This CDR3 has 17 amino acids. Trimming left V 5 bases short and J 0 bases short, with 19 bases between. In DNA form, the CDR3 reads TGTGCCAGTAGTCCAGGCATGGGGGCTACGGCTAACTATGGCTACACCTTC. It is translated as CASSPGMGATANYGYTF.

The chain is built from TRBV5-1 and TRBJ2-4, with D tentatively TRBD2 (5 bases). The CDR3 is 16 amino acids. CDR1 is SGHRS and CDR2 is YFSETQ in the germline V gene. V was shortened by 2 bases and J by 3 bases, with 15 bases between the two germline ends. CDR3 sequence (DNA): TGCGCCAGCAGCTTTGGAGGTTATGTGGGCAAAAACATTCAGTACTTC. Translation gives CASSFGGYVGKNIQYF. Full variable domain (remainder filled in from reference TRBV5-1 and TRBJ2-4): KAGVTQTPRYLIKTRGQQVTLSCSPISGHRSVSWYQQTPGQGLQFLFEYFSETQRNKGNFPGRFSGRQFSNSRSEMNVSTLELGDSALYLCASSFGGYVGKNIQYFGAGTRLSVL.

The sample holds a few counts of this clonotype. A read error is possible here, since a much larger clone lies one base away. This sequence joins TRBV6-2 or TRBV6-3 and TRBJ1-6, with D unclear. Germline values: CDR1 MNHEY, CDR2 SVGEGT. The CDR3 extends over 15 amino acids. In nucleotides, the CDR3 is TGTGCCGGCAGTCAACCCGGCCCGCCGAAGTCACCCCTCCACTTT. This gives the protein CAGSQPGPPKSPLHF.

There are many counts of this clonotype. The genes are TRBV5-1 and TRBJ1-1; D perhaps matches TRBD1 (6 bases). The V end lost 0 bases, the J end lost 3 bases, and 9 bases lay between the germline ends. The CDR3 totals 14 residues. CDR1 and CDR2 (germline): SGHRS, YFSETQ. The CDR3 spells CASSLDRADTEAFF. As DNA, the CDR3 is TGCGCCAGCAGCTTGGACAGGGCGGACACTGAAGCTTTCTTT. Drawing the rest from reference TRBV5-1 and TRBJ1-1, the complete variable domain is KAGVTQTPRYLIKTRGQQVTLSCSPISGHRSVSWYQQTPGQGLQFLFEYFSETQRNKGNFPGRFSGRQFSNSRSEMNVSTLELGDSALYLCASSLDRADTEAFFGQGTRLTVV.

This clonotype was seen repeatedly, ten times or more. The chain carries TRBV6-2 or TRBV6-3 and TRBJ2-7; no firm D call. Per the germline V gene, CDR1 is MNHEY and CDR2 is SVGEGT. Trimming pared 2 bases from V and 3 bases from J, leaving 14 bases between. The CDR3 totals 15 residues. The DNA of the CDR3 is TGTGCCAGCAGTTACCTCTTAGGCGCTAGCTACGAGCAGTACTTC. Encoded protein: CASSYLLGASYEQYF.

This clonotype has at least ten counts. J is TRBJ2-2 and V is TRBV19, with 10 bases aligning to TRBD2. In germline, CDR1 is LNHDA, CDR2 SQIVND (reference sequence). V lost 1 base and J lost 0; bases outside the gene matches: 5. This CDR3 spans 18 amino acids. In DNA, the CDR3 is TGTGCCAGTAGTATAGGGGCTAGCGGGGGTGCGAACACCGGGGAGCTGTTTTTT. Protein sequence: CASSIGASGGANTGELFF.

The V call is TRBV12-3 or TRBV12-4, the J call TRBJ1-2, with no clear D. Trimming stripped 5 bases from V and 8 bases from J, with 12 bases between. This CDR3 has 12 residues. The CDR3 region is CASSLGLGGYTF. The CDR3 coding sequence is TGTGCCAGCAGTCTCGGACTAGGGGGCTACACCTTC.

Ten or more counts support this clonotype. This rearrangement joins TRBV6-2 or TRBV6-3 to TRBJ2-5; 12 bases line up with TRBD2. The CDR3 covers 15 residues. With 0 bases clipped from V and 4 bases from J, the junction kept 0 bases outside the gene matches. Germline V gene data show CDR1 as MNHEY and CDR2 as SVGEGT. The CDR3 DNA is TGTGCCAGCAGTTACTCGACTAGCGGGGGAGAGACCCAGTACTTC. Translation gives CASSYSTSGGETQYF.

The CDR3 reads CASSPPTSGGSYEQYF. CDR3 nucleotides: TGTGCCAGCAGTCCCCCGACTAGCGGGGGATCCTACGAGCAGTACTTC. The chain couples TRBV6-1 to TRBJ2-7; 12 positions match TRBD2. J lost 1 base, V lost 5 bases, and 6 bases had no gene match. This CDR3 is built from 16 residues. The germline V gene has CDR1 MNHNS and CDR2 SASEGT.

This clonotype was detected only a few times. The chain is built from TRBV18 and TRBJ2-7; maybe TRBD1 (6 bases). Trimming took 6 bases from V and 7 from J, leaving 19 bases between them. There are 14 residues in the CDR3. CDR1 is KGHSH, CDR2 LQKENI, per germline. The CDR3 protein is CASSRGDRDKEQYF. The DNA for the CDR3 is TGTGCCAGCTCCCGGGGAGACCGGGACAAGGAGCAGTACTTC. The whole variable domain, remainder taken from reference TRBV18 and TRBJ2-7, is NAGVMQNPRHLVRRRGQEARLRCSPMKGHSHVYWYRQLPEEGLKFMVYLQKENIIDESGMPKERFSAEFPKEGPSILRIQQVVRGDSAAYFCASSRGDRDKEQYFGPGTRLTVT.

This clonotype was recorded at least ten times. The rearrangement joins TRBV7-8 to TRBJ2-5, with 11 bases lining up with TRBD2. V shed 3 bases and J 5 bases; nucleotides not matched to a gene: 8. Germline V gene data show CDR1 as SGHVS and CDR2 as FQNEAQ. The CDR3 spans 16 residues. Here the CDR3 reads CASSFSRLAGRETQYF. The CDR3 DNA follows: TGTGCCAGCAGCTTCTCGCGACTAGCGGGGAGGGAGACCCAGTACTTC.

This clonotype has ten or more counts. The rearrangement uses TRBV27 and TRBJ2-2; the match to TRBD2 covers 10 bases. Germline V gene data show CDR1 as MNHEY and CDR2 as SMNVEV (reference sequence). The CDR3 sequence is 14 residues long. V lost 3 bases and J lost 7; bases outside the gene matches: 2. The CDR3 bases are TGTGCCAGCAGTTTTCAGCGGGGGGGCGGGGAGCTGTTTTTT. It translates to CASSFQRGGGELFF.

The V and J genes are TRBV6-2 or TRBV6-3 and TRBJ2-2; 7 bases are a match to TRBD1. This CDR3 is 16 amino acids long. Losses at the gene ends were 6 bases for V and 1 base for J; bases not matched to a gene: 8. Germline V gene data show CDR1 as MNHEY and CDR2 as SVGEGT. The CDR3 DNA sequence: TGTGCCAGCAGCCCGAGGGGGCAGGGGAACACCGGGGAGCTGTTTTTT. This translates into CASSPRGQGNTGELFF.

At least ten counts were recorded for this clonotype. The chain carries TRBV19 and TRBJ1-6; tentatively, D is TRBD1 (5 bases). Germline V lookup: CDR1 LNHDA, CDR2 SQIVND (reference sequence). This CDR3 contains 17 residues. Trimming cost V 5 bases and J 0 bases, with 14 bases left between them. The CDR3 bases are TGTGCCAGTAGTGAACTACAGGCAAGCTCCTATAATTCACCCCTCCACTTT. Amino acid sequence: CASSELQASSYNSPLHF.

J is TRBJ1-1 and V is TRBV20-1; perhaps TRBD1 as D (6 bases). This CDR3 contains 14 residues. The germline CDR1 and CDR2 sequences are DFQATT and SNEGSKA (reference sequence). V was trimmed by 4 bases and J by 5 bases, leaving 17 bases between them. The CDR3 sequence is CSATRRGARTEAFF. In DNA form, the CDR3 reads TGCAGTGCTACCAGACGGGGGGCGCGGACTGAAGCTTTCTTT.

This clonotype has a count of ten or more. The chain uses TRBV20-1 and TRBJ2-5, with TRBD2 matching 7 bases. The CDR3 has 15 amino acids. Germline V CDR1 and CDR2: DFQATT, SNEGSKA (reference sequence). V lost 0 bases, J lost 5 bases, and 9 bases stayed unmatched. CDR3 loop: CSARDLADIEETQYF. As DNA, the CDR3 is TGCAGTGCTAGAGATCTAGCGGACATAGAGGAGACCCAGTACTTC.

This clonotype has only a few counts. A junction boundary mismatches the germline segment, possibly from a read error. This sequence joins TRBV7-3 and TRBJ2-2; weak D call: TRBD2 (6 bases). CDR1 SGHTA and CDR2 FQGTGA come from the germline V gene. The CDR3 runs 15 residues. The CDR3 DNA reads as TGTGCCAGCAGCCCGGGGGAAGCGAACACCGGGGAGCTGTGTTTT. This gives the protein CASSPGEANTGELCF.

This clonotype was seen ten or more times. A junction end diverges from the germline sequence, so it may reflect a read error. The chain carries TRBV12-5 and TRBJ2-7, with 9 bases identical to TRBD1. Germline V gene sequence: CDR1 LGHNT, CDR2 FRNRAP. This CDR3 is built from 13 residues. The CDR3 reads CASGPVYGDRVQF. The CDR3 coding sequence is TGTGCTAGTGGGCCCGTTTACGGGGACAGGGTACAATTC. Complete variable domain (other parts from reference TRBV12-5 and TRBJ2-7): DARVTQTPRHKVTEMGQEVTMRCQPILGHNTVFWYRQTMMQGLELLAYFRNRAPLDDSGMPKDRFSAEMPDATLATLKIQPSEPRDSAVYFCASGPVYGDRVQFGPGTRLTVT.